One T cell receptor (beta chain) is described in this entry. Its antigen is undetermined. A much larger clone differs by one base, so this may be a read error. The source of the sample is a study of CD8 T cells in ankylosing spondylitis. Study-wide findings and caveats: Matched synovial fluid from ankylosing spondylitis patients was reported to be enriched for disease-linked clones. Blood of patients with ankylosing spondylitis appeared to be characterized by a TCR beta motif of several highly homologous variants.

Via MiXCR, TCRdb re-called the 5' RACE reads, giving one row per CDR3 protein. The profile shows 300,000 to 400,000 distinct CDR3 sequences, 11% of them singletons. The material sequenced was blood, either unsorted or a sorted T cell fraction (not recorded which). The receptor comes from a female donor with ankylosing spondylitis or in good health (not recorded which).

As DNA, the CDR3 is TGTGCCAGCAGAGTAAGCTCCTTCGAGCAGTACTTC. Its translation: CASRVSSFEQYF. The rearrangement uses TRBV12-3 or TRBV12-4 and TRBJ2-7; D gene uncertain. CDR3 length equals 12 residues.